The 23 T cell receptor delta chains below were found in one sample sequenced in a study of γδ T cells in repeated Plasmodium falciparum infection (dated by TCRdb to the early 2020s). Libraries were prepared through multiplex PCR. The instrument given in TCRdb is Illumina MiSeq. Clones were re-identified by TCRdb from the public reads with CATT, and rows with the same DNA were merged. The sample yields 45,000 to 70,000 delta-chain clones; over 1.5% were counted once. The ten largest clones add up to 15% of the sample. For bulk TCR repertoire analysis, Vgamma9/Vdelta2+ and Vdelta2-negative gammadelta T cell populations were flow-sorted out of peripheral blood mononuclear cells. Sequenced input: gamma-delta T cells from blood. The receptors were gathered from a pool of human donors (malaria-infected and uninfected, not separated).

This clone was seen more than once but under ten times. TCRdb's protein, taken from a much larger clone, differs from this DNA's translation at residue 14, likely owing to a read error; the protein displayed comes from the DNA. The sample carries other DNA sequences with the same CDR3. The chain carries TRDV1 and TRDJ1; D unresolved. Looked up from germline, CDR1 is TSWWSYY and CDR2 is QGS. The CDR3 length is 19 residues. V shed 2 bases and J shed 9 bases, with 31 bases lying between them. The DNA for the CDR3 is TGTGCTCTTGGGGAATTCTCTAAAAGATTCCGTACCGGGCTTAAGGAACTCATCTTT. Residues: CALGEFSKRFRTGLKELIF.

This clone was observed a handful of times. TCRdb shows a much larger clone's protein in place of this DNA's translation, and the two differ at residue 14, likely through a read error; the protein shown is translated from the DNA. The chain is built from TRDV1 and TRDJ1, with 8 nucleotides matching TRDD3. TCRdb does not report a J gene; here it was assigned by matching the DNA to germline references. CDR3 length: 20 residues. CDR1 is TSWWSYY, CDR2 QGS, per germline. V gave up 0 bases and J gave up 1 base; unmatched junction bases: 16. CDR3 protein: CALGELSRGDTGGSTDKLIF. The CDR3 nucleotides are TGTGCTCTTGGGGAACTTTCCCGTGGGGATACAGGGGGGAGCACCGATAAACTCATCTTT.

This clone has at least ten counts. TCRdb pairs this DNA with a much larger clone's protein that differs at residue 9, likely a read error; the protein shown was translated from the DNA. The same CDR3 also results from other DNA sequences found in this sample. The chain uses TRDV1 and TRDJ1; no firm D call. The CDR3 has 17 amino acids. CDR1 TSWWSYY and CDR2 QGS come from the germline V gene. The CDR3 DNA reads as TGTGCTCTTGGGGAACTAGAGTCATGGGACTACACAGATAAACTCATCTTT. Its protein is CALGELESWDYTDKLIF.

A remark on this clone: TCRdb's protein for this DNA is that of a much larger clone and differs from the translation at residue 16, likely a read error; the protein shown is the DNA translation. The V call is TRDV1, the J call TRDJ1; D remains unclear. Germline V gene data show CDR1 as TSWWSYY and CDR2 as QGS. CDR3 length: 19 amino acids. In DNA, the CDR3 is TGTGCTCTTGGTCGTCCCCTTGTCGGGACCAAACCTTACACCGATGAACTCATCTTT. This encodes CALGRPLVGTKPYTDELIF.

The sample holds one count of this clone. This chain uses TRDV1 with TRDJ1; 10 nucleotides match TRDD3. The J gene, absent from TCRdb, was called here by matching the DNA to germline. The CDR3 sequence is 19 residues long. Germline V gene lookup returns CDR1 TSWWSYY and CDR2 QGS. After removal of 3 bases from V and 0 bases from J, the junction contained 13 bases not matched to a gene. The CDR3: CALGDPHPLGDGNTDKLIF. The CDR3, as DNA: TGTGCTCTTGGGGACCCCCACCCACTGGGGGATGGGAACACCGATAAACTCATCTTT.

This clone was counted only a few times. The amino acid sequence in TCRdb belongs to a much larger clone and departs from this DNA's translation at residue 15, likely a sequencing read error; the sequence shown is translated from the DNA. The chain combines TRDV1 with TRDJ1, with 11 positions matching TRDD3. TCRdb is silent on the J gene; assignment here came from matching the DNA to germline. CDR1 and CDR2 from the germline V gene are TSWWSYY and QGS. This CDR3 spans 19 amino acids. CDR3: CALGERPLGDTVYTNKLIF. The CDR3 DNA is TGTGCTCTTGGGGAACGCCCCCTGGGGGATACTGTATACACCAATAAACTCATCTTT.

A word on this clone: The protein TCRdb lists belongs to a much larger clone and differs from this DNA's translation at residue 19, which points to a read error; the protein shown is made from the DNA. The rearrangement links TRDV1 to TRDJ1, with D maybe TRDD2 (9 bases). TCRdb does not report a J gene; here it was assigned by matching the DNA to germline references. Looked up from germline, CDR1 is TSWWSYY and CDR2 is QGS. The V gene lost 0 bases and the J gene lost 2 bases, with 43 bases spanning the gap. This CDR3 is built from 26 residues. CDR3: CALGELLGLPTTGVLGVTCLTDKLIF. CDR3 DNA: TGTGCTCTTGGGGAACTTCTTGGCCTTCCTACAACGGGGGTACTGGGGGTCACCTGCCTGACCGATAAACTCATCTTT.

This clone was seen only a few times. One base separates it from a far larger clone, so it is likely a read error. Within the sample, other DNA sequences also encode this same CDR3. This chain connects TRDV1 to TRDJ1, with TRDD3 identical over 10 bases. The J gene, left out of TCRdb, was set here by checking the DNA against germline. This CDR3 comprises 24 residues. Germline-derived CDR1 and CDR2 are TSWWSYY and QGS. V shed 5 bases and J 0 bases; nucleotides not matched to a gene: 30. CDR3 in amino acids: CALGLPQPSSVLGDLVAYTDKLIF. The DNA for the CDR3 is TGTGCTCTTGGGTTGCCTCAGCCCTCCTCAGTACTGGGGGATTTGGTAGCGTACACCGATAAACTCATCTTT.

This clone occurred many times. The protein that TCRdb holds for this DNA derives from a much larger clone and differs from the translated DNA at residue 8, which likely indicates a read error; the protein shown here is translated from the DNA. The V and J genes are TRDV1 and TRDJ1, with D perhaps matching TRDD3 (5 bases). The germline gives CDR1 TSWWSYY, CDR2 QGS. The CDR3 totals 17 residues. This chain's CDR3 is CALGEVTILVFTDKVIF. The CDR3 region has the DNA TGTGCTCTTGGGGAAGTTACCATACTGGTTTTCACCGATAAAGTCATCTTT.

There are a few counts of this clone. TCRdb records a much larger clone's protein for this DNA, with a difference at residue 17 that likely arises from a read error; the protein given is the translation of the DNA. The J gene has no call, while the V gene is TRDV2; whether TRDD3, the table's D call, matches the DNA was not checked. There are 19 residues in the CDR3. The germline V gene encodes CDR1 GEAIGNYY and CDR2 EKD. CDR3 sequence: CACDTADWGSSWDTRQTFF. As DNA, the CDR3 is TGTGCCTGTGACACCGCGGACTGGGGGAGCTCCTGGGACACCCGACAGACGTTTTTC.

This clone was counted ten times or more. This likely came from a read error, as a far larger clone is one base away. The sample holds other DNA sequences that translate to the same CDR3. As DNA, the CDR3 is TGTGCTCTTGGGGAACTAAGCACCGGGACAGCCGATAAACTCATCTTT. Translating gives CALGELSTGTADKLIF. V gene TRDV1 combines with J gene TRDJ1; D remains unclear. The V end was cut by 0 bases, the J end by 3 bases, with 14 bases between. Germline lookup yields CDR1 TSWWSYY and CDR2 QGS. CDR3 size: 16 residues.

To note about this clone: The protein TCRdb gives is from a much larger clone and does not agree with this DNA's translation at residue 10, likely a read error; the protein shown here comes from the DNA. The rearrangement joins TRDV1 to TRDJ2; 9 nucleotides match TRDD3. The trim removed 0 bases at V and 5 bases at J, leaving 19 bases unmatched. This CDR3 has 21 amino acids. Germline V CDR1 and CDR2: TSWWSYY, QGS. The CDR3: CALGELRHFRLRGDTTAQLFF. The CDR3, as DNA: TGTGCTCTTGGGGAACTAAGGCACTTCCGCCTTAGGGGGGATACTACAGCACAACTCTTCTTT.

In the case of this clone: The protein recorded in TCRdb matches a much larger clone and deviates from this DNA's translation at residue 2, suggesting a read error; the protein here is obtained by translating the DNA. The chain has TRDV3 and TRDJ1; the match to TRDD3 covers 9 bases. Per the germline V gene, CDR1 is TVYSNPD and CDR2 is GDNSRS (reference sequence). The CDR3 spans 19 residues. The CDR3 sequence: CSFFRGPYWGTLYTDKLIF. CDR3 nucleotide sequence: TGTTCCTTTTTTCGAGGACCGTACTGGGGGACCTTGTACACCGATAAACTCATCTTT.

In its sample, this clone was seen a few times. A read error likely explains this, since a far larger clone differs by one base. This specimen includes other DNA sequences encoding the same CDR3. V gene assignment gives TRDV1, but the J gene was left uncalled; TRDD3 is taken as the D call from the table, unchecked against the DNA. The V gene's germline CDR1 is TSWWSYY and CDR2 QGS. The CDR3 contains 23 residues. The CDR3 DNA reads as TGTGCTCTTGGGGAGAGAGGACCTACAGGACCCTGGGGGATACGCGGGTACACCGATAAGCTCATCTTT. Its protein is CALGERGPTGPWGIRGYTDKLIF.

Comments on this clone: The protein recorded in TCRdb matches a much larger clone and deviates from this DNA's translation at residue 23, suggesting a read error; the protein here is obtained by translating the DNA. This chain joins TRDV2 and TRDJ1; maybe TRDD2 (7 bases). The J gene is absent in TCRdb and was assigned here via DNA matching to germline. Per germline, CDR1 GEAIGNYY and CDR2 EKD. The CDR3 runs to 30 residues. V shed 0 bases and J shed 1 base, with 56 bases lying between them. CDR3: CACDTPRSIPTGVWGSPVLALSHPTDKLIF. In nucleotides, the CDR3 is TGTGCCTGTGACACCCCTCGTAGTATTCCTACTGGAGTCTGGGGATCCCCCGTATTGGCCCTCTCACATCCCACCGATAAACTCATCTTT.

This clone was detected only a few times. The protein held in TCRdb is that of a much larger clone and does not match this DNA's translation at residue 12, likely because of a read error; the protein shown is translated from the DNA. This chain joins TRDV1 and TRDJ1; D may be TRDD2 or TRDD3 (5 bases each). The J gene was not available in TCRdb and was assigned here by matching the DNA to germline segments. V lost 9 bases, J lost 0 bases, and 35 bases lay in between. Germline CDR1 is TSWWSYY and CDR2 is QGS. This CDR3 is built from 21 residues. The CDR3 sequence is CALITKPSPNWRPNYTDKLIF. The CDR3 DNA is TGTGCTCTCATAACCAAGCCTTCTCCTAACTGGAGACCTAATTACACCGATAAACTCATCTTT.

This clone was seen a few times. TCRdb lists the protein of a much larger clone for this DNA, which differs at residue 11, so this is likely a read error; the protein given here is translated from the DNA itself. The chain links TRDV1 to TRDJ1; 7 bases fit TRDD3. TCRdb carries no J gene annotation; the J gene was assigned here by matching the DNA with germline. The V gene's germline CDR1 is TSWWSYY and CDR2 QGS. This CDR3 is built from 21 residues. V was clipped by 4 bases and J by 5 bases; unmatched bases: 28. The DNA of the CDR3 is TGTGCTCTTGGGGGCGCCTCTTCTTCCCTACCGGGGGATTTTTCCGAGGATAAACTCATCTTT. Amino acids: CALGGASSSLPGDFSEDKLIF.

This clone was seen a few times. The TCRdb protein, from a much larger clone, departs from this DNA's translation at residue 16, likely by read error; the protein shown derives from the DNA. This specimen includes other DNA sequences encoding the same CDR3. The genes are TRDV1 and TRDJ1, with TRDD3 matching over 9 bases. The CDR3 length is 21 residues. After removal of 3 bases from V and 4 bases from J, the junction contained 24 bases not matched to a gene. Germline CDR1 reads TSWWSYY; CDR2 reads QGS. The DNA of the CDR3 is TGTGCTCTTGGGGACCCTTCTTCCTCCTGGGACTGGGGGAGAAGAAGCGATAAACTCATCTTT. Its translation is CALGDPSSSWDWGRRSDKLIF.

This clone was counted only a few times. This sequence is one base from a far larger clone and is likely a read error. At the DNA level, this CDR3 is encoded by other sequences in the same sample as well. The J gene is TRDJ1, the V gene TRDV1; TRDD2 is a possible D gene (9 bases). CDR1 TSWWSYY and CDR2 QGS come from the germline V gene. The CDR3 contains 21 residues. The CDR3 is CALGERPSYLWGTRFTDKLIF. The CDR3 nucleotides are TGTGCTCTCGGGGAAAGGCCTTCCTACCTCTGGGGGACCAGGTTTACCGATAAACTCATCTTT.

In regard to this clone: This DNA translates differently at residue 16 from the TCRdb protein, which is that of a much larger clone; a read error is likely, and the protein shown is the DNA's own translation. The CDR3 sequence: CACDRLGDLSWDTRQVFF. The CDR3 coding sequence is TGTGCCTGTGACAGACTGGGGGACCTCTCCTGGGACACCCGACAGGTGTTTTTC. The J gene has no call, while the V gene is TRDV2; the DNA was not compared with TRDD3, the D call given in the table. Germline loops: CDR1 GEAIGNYY, CDR2 EKD. The CDR3 extends over 18 amino acids.

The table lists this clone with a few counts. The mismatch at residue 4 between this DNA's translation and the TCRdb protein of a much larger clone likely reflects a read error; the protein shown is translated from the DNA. CDR3 in amino acids: CALWEPYPNLYWGIRDKLIF. Here the CDR3 DNA reads TGTGCTCTTTGGGAACCCTACCCAAACCTCTACTGGGGGATACGAGATAAACTCATCTTT. The gene calls are TRDV1 and TRDJ1; TRDD3 matches at 13 bases. Germline loops: CDR1 TSWWSYY, CDR2 QGS. The CDR3 extends over 20 amino acids.

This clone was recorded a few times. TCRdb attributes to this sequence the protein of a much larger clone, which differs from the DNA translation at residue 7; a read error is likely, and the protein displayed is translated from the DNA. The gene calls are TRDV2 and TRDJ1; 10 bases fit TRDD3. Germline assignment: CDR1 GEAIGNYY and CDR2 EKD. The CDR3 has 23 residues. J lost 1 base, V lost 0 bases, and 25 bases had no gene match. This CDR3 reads CACDTVSSAVKGGYAAATDKLIF. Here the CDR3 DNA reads TGTGCCTGTGACACCGTTAGTAGCGCGGTAAAAGGGGGATACGCAGCCGCCACCGATAAACTCATCTTT.

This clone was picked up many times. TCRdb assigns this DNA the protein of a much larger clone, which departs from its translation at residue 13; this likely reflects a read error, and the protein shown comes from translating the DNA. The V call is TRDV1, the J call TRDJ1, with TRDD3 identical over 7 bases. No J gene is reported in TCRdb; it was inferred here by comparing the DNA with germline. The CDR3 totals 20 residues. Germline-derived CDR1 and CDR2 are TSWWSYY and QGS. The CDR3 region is CALGEIRPFWGPPYTDKLIF. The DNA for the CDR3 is TGTGCTCTTGGGGAAATCCGGCCTTTCTGGGGGCCCCCGTACACAGATAAACTCATCTTT.